Presented here are 23 T cell receptor beta chains from one specimen sequenced in a study of blood T cell repertoires in COVID-19. Repertoires were generated with immunoSEQ multiplex PCR, while TCRdb's copy carries only in-frame clones and drops some. The table records about 56,000 clones, around 90% of them present only once. Sequencing was carried out using peripheral blood. The receptor set was obtained from a human donor in a cohort sampled during active COVID-19.

V usage is TRBV4-2 and J usage is TRBJ1-6; no firm D call. In germline, CDR1 is LGHNA, CDR2 YNFKEQ. The V end lost 1 base, the J end lost 6 bases, and 7 bases lay between the germline ends. The CDR3 totals 14 residues. In nucleotides, the CDR3 is TGTGCCAGCAGCCAAGGACAAACTAATTCACCCCTCCACTTT. Protein: CASSQGQTNSPLHF.

In DNA form, the CDR3 reads TGTGCCAGCAGCCCCCCGGGACAGGGTATCGGGGAGCTGTTTTTT. Translated, it gives CASSPPGQGIGELFF. J is TRBJ2-2 and V is TRBV11-2; 9 nucleotides agree with TRBD1. CDR1 is SGHAT and CDR2 is FQNNGV in the germline V gene. The ends lost 5 bases at V and 7 bases at J; junction bases unmatched: 8. This CDR3 comprises 15 residues.

The rearrangement joins TRBV7-2 to TRBJ2-3, with TRBD1 identical over 7 bases. Germline CDR1 reads SGHTA; CDR2 reads FQGNSA. V gave up 5 bases and J gave up 0 bases; unmatched junction bases: 5. This CDR3 has 15 amino acids. The CDR3 sequence: CASSRDRASTDTQYF. The DNA for the CDR3 is TGTGCCAGCAGCCGCGACAGGGCTAGCACAGATACGCAGTATTTT.

The V and J genes are TRBV6-6 and TRBJ2-3, with D perhaps TRBD2 (7 bases). Germline CDR1 and CDR2: MNHNY and SVGAGI (reference sequence). The length of the CDR3 is 14 residues. The ends were cut back, 4 bases at V and 3 bases at J, with 11 bases in the middle. The CDR3 DNA reads as TGTGCCAGCAGTTTCGGGGGGCTGACAGATACGCAGTATTTT. This codes for CASSFGGLTDTQYF.

The J gene is TRBJ2-3, the V gene TRBV7-2, with D possibly being TRBD2 (7 bases). Trimming stripped 3 bases from V and 5 bases from J, with 15 bases between. The CDR3 runs to 15 residues. Germline loops: CDR1 SGHTA, CDR2 FQGNSA. The DNA for the CDR3 is TGTGCCAGCAGCTTGTGGGGGGGGCGGGAAGATACGCAGTATTTT. Translation gives CASSLWGGREDTQYF.

This chain connects TRBV18 to TRBJ1-1; TRBD1 aligns across 7 bases. V was clipped by 2 bases and J by 1 base; unmatched bases: 4. Germline loops: CDR1 KGHSH, CDR2 LQKENI. This CDR3 spans 15 amino acids. CDR3 amino acids: CASSPGKGANTEAFF. The CDR3 DNA is TGTGCCAGCTCACCAGGGAAGGGGGCGAACACTGAAGCTTTCTTT.

The genes are TRBV11-1 and TRBJ1-1; 10 bases are a match to TRBD1. With V trimmed by 5 bases and J by 4 bases, 7 bases remained unmatched. The CDR3 is 15 residues long. Germline assignment: CDR1 SGHAT and CDR2 FQDESV (reference sequence). The CDR3 DNA reads TGTGCCAGCAGCCCAGGACAGGGGGGAACCACTGAAGCTTTCTTT. Its protein is CASSPGQGGTTEAFF.

V gene TRBV29-1 combines with J gene TRBJ2-3, with TRBD2 matching over 9 bases. Germline V gene data show CDR1 as SQVTM and CDR2 as ANQGSEA. There are 13 residues in the CDR3. CDR3 amino acids: CSYAGGSTDTQYF. CDR3 nucleotides: TGCAGTTACGCGGGGGGGAGCACAGATACGCAGTATTTT.

Details on this clone: The junction departs from the called germline gene at one end, perhaps through a read error. This chain links TRBV5-1 with TRBJ2-1, with a tentative D call TRBD2 (6 bases). Germline CDR1 is SGHRS and CDR2 is YFSETQ. The CDR3 covers 14 residues. The CDR3 DNA sequence: TGCGCCAGCAGCTTGGGGACTACTTACATTGAGCAGTTCTTC. Translated: CASSLGTTYIEQFF.

This chain links TRBV6-5 with TRBJ2-7, with 8 bases matching TRBD2. Losses at the gene ends were 4 bases for V and 4 bases for J; bases not matched to a gene: 9. The CDR3 is 15 amino acids. Germline values: CDR1 MNHEY, CDR2 SVGAGI. The CDR3 region is CASSSLGSGGYEQYF. DNA of the CDR3: TGTGCCAGCAGTTCCCTGGGGAGCGGGGGTTACGAGCAGTACTTC.

This chain connects TRBV7-9 to TRBJ2-5; 7 bases map to TRBD2. The CDR3 consists of 17 residues. V lost 5 bases, J lost 1 base, and 13 bases stayed unmatched. Per the germline V gene, CDR1 is SEHNR and CDR2 is FQNEAQ (reference sequence). The DNA for the CDR3 is TGTGCCAGCAGCCCCCCCTTGGGAGGGGCCCTCCAAGAGACCCAGTACTTC. Translation: CASSPPLGGALQETQYF.

This chain links TRBV11-2 with TRBJ2-1; 8 nucleotides agree with TRBD2. Per germline, CDR1 SGHAT and CDR2 FQNNGV. The J segment lost 4 bases and the V segment lost 4 bases, leaving 9 bases of the junction unmatched. There are 16 residues in the CDR3. DNA of the CDR3: TGTGCCAGCAGCTGGTATGCGGGGGGACTTTACAATGAGCAGTTCTTC. It is translated as CASSWYAGGLYNEQFF.

This clone was observed once. The rearrangement uses TRBV27 and TRBJ1-1, with D unclear. Trimming pared 3 bases from V and 1 base from J, leaving 6 bases between. The CDR3 is 13 residues long. The germline V gene has CDR1 MNHEY and CDR2 SMNVEV (reference sequence). CDR3 coding DNA: TGTGCCAGCAGTTTCATGAGGAACACTGAAGCTTTCTTT. It specifies CASSFMRNTEAFF.

J is TRBJ1-2 and V is TRBV28; 9 bases agree with TRBD1. CDR3 length: 15 residues. Trimming cost V 5 bases and J 4 bases; bases outside gene matches: 8. The germline V gene has CDR1 MDHEN and CDR2 SYDVKM. The CDR3 bases are TGTGCCAGCAGTCGAGGGGACAGGGACATCTATGGCTACACCTTC. Protein sequence: CASSRGDRDIYGYTF.

V and J are TRBV10-2 and TRBJ2-2; no clear D. Trimming shortened V by 0 bases and J by 5 bases, and 10 bases separated the two germline ends. The CDR3 loop spans 15 amino acids. Germline assignment: CDR1 WSHSY and CDR2 SAAADI. The CDR3 sequence is CASSESKQLTGELFF. The CDR3 DNA sequence: TGCGCCAGCAGTGAGTCGAAACAATTGACCGGGGAGCTGTTTTTT.

The rearrangement uses TRBV7-9 and TRBJ1-1, with a tentative D call TRBD1 (5 bases). In germline, CDR1 is SEHNR, CDR2 FQNEAQ (reference sequence). The CDR3 totals 17 residues. V was clipped by 5 bases and J by 4 bases, with 23 bases between them. The CDR3 DNA is TGTGCCAGCAGCCCCGTAGGGCCTCGTTTGGGGGGCACTGAAGCTTTCTTT. Amino acids: CASSPVGPRLGGTEAFF. Full variable domain (rest looked up from reference TRBV7-9 and TRBJ1-1): DTGVSQNPRHKITKRGQNVTFRCDPISEHNRLYWYRQTLGQGPEFLTYFQNEAQLEKSRLLSDRFSAERPKGSFSTLEIQRTEQGDSAMYLCASSPVGPRLGGTEAFFGQGTRLTVV.

This chain connects TRBV24-1 to TRBJ2-1; TRBD2 aligns across 13 bases. Germline trimming cut 4 bases from V and 5 bases from J; bases unmatched to any gene: 10. This CDR3 contains 18 residues. Germline CDR1 reads KGHDR; CDR2 reads SFDVKD. The CDR3 region is CATSEELAGGIVHNEQFF. The CDR3 coding sequence is TGTGCCACCAGTGAAGAACTAGCGGGGGGGATTGTGCACAATGAGCAGTTCTTC.

This clone was seen a handful of times. This sequence joins TRBV2 and TRBJ1-5; 10 bases are shared with TRBD1. The CDR3 has 15 amino acids. CDR1 SNHLY and CDR2 FYNNEI come from the germline V gene. Trimming took 7 bases from V and 2 from J; bases not matched to a gene: 5. As DNA, the CDR3 is TGTGCCAGCATTCAGGACAGGGGGGGCAATCAGCCCCAGCATTTT. This encodes CASIQDRGGNQPQHF.

The chain joins TRBV7-9 to TRBJ2-7; 9 bases match TRBD1. Germline lookup yields CDR1 SEHNR and CDR2 FQNEAQ (reference sequence). The CDR3 length is 15 residues. The V segment lost 3 bases and the J segment 6 bases; nucleotides outside the gene matches: 9. This CDR3 reads CASSFYGTGFVEQYF. CDR3 bases: TGTGCCAGCAGCTTCTATGGGACAGGGTTTGTCGAGCAGTACTTC.

V and J are TRBV9 and TRBJ1-6; D gene uncertain. Trimming stripped 2 bases from V and 4 bases from J, with 13 bases between. The CDR3 is made up of 16 amino acids. CDR1 and CDR2 (germline): SGDLS, YYNGEE. The chain's CDR3 is CASSVTREGYNSPLHF. Written as DNA, the CDR3 is TGTGCCAGCAGCGTCACACGGGAAGGATATAATTCACCCCTCCACTTT.

This clone was counted a few times. The V and J genes are TRBV3-1 (or the pseudogene TRBV3-2) and TRBJ2-7; 7 nucleotides line up with TRBD1. V was pared by 3 bases and J by 4 bases, with 9 bases of the junction left unmatched. Germline CDR1 reads LGHDT; CDR2 reads YNNKEL (reference sequence). The CDR3 covers 15 residues. CDR3: CASSHKRDSPYEQYF. CDR3 DNA sequence: TGTGCCAGCAGCCACAAACGGGACAGCCCATACGAGCAGTACTTC.

The rearrangement uses TRBV7-2 and TRBJ2-1, with TRBD2 matching over 8 bases. Germline assignment: CDR1 SGHTA and CDR2 FQGNSA. This CDR3 has 15 amino acids. V lost 3 bases and J lost 6; bases outside the gene matches: 7. The CDR3 sequence is CASSFSGAVRNEQFF. The CDR3 nucleotides read TGTGCCAGCAGCTTTAGCGGGGCCGTTCGCAATGAGCAGTTCTTC. The full variable domain, its missing parts supplied by reference TRBV7-2 and TRBJ2-1, is GAGVSQSPSNKVTEKGKDVELRCDPISGHTALYWYRQSLGQGLEFLIYFQGNSAPDKSGLPSDRFSAERTGGSVSTLTIQRTQQEDSAVYLCASSFSGAVRNEQFFGPGTRLTVL.

The chain combines TRBV5-1 with TRBJ2-7, with 12 bases fitting TRBD1. This CDR3 spans 15 amino acids. V lost 4 bases, J lost 3 bases, and 5 bases stayed unmatched. CDR1 and CDR2 from the germline V gene are SGHRS and YFSETQ. The CDR3 region has the DNA TGCGCCAGCAGCAAGGGACAGGGGGCTCTCTACGAGCAGTACTTC. Protein sequence: CASSKGQGALYEQYF.